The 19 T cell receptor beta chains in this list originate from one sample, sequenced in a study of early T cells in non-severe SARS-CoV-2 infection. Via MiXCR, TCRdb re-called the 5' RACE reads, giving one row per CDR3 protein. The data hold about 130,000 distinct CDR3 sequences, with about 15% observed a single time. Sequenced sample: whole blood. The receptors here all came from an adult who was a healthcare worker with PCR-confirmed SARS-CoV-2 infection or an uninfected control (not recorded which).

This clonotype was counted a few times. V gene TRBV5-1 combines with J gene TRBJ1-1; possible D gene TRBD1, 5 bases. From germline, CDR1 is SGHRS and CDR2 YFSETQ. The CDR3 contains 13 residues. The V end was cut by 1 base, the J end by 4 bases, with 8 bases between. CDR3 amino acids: CASSLQGATEAFF. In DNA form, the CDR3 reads TGCGCCAGCAGCTTGCAAGGGGCCACTGAAGCTTTCTTT.

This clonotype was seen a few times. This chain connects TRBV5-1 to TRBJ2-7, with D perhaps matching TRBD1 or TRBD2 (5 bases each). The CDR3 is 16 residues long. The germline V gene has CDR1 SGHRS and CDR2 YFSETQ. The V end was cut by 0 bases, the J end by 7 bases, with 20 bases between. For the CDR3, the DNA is TGCGCCAGCAGCTTGGCCGGGACCCTCGGGAAAACGGAGCAGTACTTC. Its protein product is CASSLAGTLGKTEQYF.

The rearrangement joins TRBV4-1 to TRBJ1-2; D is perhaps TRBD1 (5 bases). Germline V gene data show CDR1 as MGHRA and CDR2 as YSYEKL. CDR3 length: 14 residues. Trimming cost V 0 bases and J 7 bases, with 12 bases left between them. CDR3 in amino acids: CASSQDAGKLGYTF. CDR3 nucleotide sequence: TGCGCCAGCAGCCAAGACGCAGGGAAGCTTGGCTACACCTTC.

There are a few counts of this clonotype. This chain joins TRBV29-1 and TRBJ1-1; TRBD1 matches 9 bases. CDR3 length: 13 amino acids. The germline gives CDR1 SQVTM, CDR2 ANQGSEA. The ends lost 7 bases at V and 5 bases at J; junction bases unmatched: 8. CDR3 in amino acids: CSARTGEGTEAFF. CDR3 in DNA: TGCAGCGCTAGGACAGGGGAGGGAACTGAAGCTTTCTTT. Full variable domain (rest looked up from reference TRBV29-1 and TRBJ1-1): SAVISQKPSRDICQRGTSLTIQCQVDSQVTMMFWYRQQPGQSLTLIATANQGSEATYESGFVIDKFPISRPNLTFSTLTVSNMSPEDSSIYLCSARTGEGTEAFFGQGTRLTVV.

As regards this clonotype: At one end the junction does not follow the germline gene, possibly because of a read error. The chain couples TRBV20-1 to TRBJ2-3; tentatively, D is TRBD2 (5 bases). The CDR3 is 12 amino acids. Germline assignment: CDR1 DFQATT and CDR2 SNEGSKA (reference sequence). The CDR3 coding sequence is TGCAGTACTAGAGTTGCCTCAGATACGCAGTATTTT. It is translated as CSTRVASDTQYF.

The CDR3 spells CASSLGGTNAYEQYF. The CDR3 region has the DNA TGCGCCAGCAGCTTGGGTGGGACTAACGCCTACGAGCAGTACTTC. The rearrangement joins TRBV5-1 to TRBJ2-7, with TRBD2 identical over 7 bases. The CDR3 has 15 residues. J was trimmed by 2 bases and V by 0 bases; bases with no gene match: 5. CDR1 is SGHRS and CDR2 is YFSETQ in the germline V gene. Full variable domain (rest looked up from reference TRBV5-1 and TRBJ2-7): KAGVTQTPRYLIKTRGQQVTLSCSPISGHRSVSWYQQTPGQGLQFLFEYFSETQRNKGNFPGRFSGRQFSNSRSEMNVSTLELGDSALYLCASSLGGTNAYEQYFGPGTRLTVT.

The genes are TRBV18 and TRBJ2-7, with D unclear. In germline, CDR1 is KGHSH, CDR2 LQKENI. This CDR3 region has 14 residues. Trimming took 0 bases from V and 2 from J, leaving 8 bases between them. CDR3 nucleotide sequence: TGTGCCAGCTCACCACCGAGCTTCCCCTACGAGCAGTACTTC. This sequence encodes CASSPPSFPYEQYF.

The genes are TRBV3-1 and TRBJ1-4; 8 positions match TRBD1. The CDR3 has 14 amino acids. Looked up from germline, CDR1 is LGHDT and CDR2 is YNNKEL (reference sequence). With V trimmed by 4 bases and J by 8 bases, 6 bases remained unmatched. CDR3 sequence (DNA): TGTGCCAGCAGCCCGACAGGGGTAGACGAAAAACTGTTTTTT. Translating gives CASSPTGVDEKLFF.

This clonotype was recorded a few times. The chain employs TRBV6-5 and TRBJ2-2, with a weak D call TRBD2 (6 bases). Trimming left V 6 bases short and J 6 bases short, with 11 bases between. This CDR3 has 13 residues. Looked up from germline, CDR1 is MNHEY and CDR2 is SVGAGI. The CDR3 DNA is TGTGCCAGCAGGCCTACTAGCCCCGGGGAGCTGTTTTTT. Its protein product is CASRPTSPGELFF.

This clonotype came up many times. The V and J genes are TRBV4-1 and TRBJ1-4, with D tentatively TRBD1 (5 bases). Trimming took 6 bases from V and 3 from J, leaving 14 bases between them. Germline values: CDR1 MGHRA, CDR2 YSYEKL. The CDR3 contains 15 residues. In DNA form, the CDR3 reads TGCGCCAGCAGAGATCAAGGGGACGCTAATGAAAAACTGTTTTTT. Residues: CASRDQGDANEKLFF.

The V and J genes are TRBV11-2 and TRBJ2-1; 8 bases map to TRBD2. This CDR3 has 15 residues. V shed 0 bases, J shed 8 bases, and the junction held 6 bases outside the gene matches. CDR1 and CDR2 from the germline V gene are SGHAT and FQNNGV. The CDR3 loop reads CASSLEVTSVYEQFF. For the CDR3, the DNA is TGTGCCAGCAGCTTAGAAGTGACTAGCGTTTATGAGCAGTTCTTC.

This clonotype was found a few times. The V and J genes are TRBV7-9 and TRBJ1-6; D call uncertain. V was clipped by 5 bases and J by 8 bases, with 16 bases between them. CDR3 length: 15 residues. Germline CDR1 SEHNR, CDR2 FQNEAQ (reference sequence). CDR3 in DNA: TGTGCCAGCAGCCGCGGACCCCCGAGGGATTCACCCCTCCACTTT. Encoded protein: CASSRGPPRDSPLHF.

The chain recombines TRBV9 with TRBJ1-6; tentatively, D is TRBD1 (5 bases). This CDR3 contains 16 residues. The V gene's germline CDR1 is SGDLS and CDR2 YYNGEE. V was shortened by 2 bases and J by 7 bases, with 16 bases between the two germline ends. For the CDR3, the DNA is TGTGCCAGCAGCGTCGGTCCCAGTGGGGGGAATTCACCCCTCCACTTT. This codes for CASSVGPSGGNSPLHF.

The CDR3 reads CSARREFGSYEQYF. The CDR3 DNA sequence: TGCAGTGCTAGGCGGGAGTTTGGATCCTACGAGCAGTACTTC. This sequence joins TRBV20-1 and TRBJ2-7; 7 nucleotides align to TRBD2. Per the germline V gene, CDR1 is DFQATT and CDR2 is SNEGSKA (reference sequence). The V gene end was trimmed by 3 bases and the J gene end by 1 base; junction bases not matched to a gene: 6. The CDR3 loop spans 14 amino acids.

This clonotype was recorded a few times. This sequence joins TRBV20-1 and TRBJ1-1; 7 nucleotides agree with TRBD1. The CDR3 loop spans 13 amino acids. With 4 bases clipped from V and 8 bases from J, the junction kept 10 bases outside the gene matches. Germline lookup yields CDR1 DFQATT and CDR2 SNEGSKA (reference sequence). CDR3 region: CSATDRYTLEAFF. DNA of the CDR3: TGCAGTGCTACGGACAGGTACACTTTAGAAGCTTTCTTT.

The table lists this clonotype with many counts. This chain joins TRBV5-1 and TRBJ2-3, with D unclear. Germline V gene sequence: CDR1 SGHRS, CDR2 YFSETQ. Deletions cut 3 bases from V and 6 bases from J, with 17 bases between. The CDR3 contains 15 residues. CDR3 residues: CASSSTPLGLDTQYF. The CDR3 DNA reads TGCGCCAGCAGCTCCACGCCACTGGGCCTGGATACGCAGTATTTT. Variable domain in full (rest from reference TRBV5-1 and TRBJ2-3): KAGVTQTPRYLIKTRGQQVTLSCSPISGHRSVSWYQQTPGQGLQFLFEYFSETQRNKGNFPGRFSGRQFSNSRSEMNVSTLELGDSALYLCASSSTPLGLDTQYFGPGTRLTVL.

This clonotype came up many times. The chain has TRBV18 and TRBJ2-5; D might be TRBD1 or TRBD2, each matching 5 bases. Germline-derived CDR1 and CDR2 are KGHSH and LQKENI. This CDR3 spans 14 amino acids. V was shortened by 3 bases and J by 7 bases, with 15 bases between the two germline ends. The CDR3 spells CASSPGTGPRTQYF. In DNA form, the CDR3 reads TGTGCCAGCTCACCCGGGACGGGGCCCCGGACCCAGTACTTC.

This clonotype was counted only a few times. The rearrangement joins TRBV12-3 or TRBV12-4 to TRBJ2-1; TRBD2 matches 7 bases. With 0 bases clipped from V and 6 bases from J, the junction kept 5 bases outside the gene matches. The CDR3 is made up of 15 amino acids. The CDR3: CASSLAPTSANEQFF. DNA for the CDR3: TGTGCCAGCAGTTTAGCCCCCACTAGCGCCAATGAGCAGTTCTTC.

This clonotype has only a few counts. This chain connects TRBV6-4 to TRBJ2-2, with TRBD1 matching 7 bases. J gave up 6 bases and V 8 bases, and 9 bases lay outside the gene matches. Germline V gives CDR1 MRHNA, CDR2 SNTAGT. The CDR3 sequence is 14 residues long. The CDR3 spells CASSGQPQAGELFF. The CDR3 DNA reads TGTGCCAGCTCGGGACAGCCCCAGGCCGGGGAGCTGTTTTTT.